Below are 22 T cell receptor beta chains sequenced from a single sample in a study of T cell clones after liver transplantation. Here immunoSEQ multiplex PCR was the method, and the copy in TCRdb shows in-frame clones only, minus some. Here the sample spans 50,000 to 60,000 clones, around 70% being singletons. The sample was CD4+ T cells from blood, taken at the 22-month timepoint. These receptors were taken from a human patient who received a liver transplant. Some of these T cells may belong to the graft donor.

The chain links TRBV29-1 to TRBJ2-2, with D unresolved. V was cut by 4 bases and J by 0 bases, with 9 bases left in between. Germline-derived CDR1 and CDR2 are SQVTM and ANQGSEA. This CDR3 is 14 amino acids long. CDR3 protein: CSVGKGSNTGELFF. Written as DNA, the CDR3 is TGCAGCGTTGGAAAAGGGTCGAACACCGGGGAGCTGTTTTTT.

This clone was observed a single time. This chain joins TRBV5-1 and TRBJ1-4; no reliable D call. CDR1 is SGHRS, CDR2 YFSETQ, per germline. Trimming shortened V by 0 bases and J by 3 bases, and 15 bases separated the two germline ends. The CDR3 is 17 amino acids. Here the CDR3 reads CASSLGQDPLSNEKLFF. In nucleotides, the CDR3 is TGCGCCAGCAGCTTGGGTCAGGACCCGCTTTCTAATGAAAAACTGTTTTTT.

The chain joins TRBV11-3 to TRBJ2-7; 9 positions agree with TRBD2. Germline CDR1 is SGHNT and CDR2 is YENEEA. This CDR3 spans 15 amino acids. Unmatched junction bases numbered 6, after V lost 3 bases and J lost 3 bases. CDR3 residues: CASSLTSGSNYEQYF. The CDR3 nucleotides are TGTGCCAGCAGCTTGACTAGCGGATCCAACTACGAGCAGTACTTC.

Comments on this clone: The junction departs from the called germline gene at one end, perhaps through a read error. The CDR3 nucleotides read TGTGCCAGCGGTGAGCGGGGTTCCGATACGCAGTATTTT. Protein sequence: CASGERGSDTQYF. The V call is TRBV6-4, the J call TRBJ2-3; TRBD2 agrees at 7 bases. This CDR3 is built from 13 residues. Germline CDR1 MRHNA, CDR2 SNTAGT.

The J gene is TRBJ2-5, the V gene TRBV11-2; D unclear. This CDR3 spans 11 amino acids. Germline V CDR1 and CDR2: SGHAT, FQNNGV. V gave up 4 bases and J gave up 4 bases, with 4 bases separating them. CDR3 in amino acids: CASSSAETQYF. For the CDR3, the DNA is TGTGCCAGCAGCTCCGCAGAGACCCAGTACTTC.

The chain recombines TRBV30 with TRBJ2-1; TRBD1 aligns across 10 bases. The CDR3 has 16 residues. Germline-derived CDR1 and CDR2 are GTSNPN and SVGIG (reference sequence). J was trimmed by 2 bases and V by 1 base; bases with no gene match: 5. CDR3 nucleotide sequence: TGTGCCTGGAGTGCCCCCGGGACAGGGGCCTACAATGAGCAGTTCTTC. It is translated as CAWSAPGTGAYNEQFF.

This chain links TRBV9 with TRBJ2-5, with D maybe TRBD2 (5 bases). This CDR3 is built from 14 residues. V lost 0 bases and J 5 bases, leaving 11 bases between the germline ends. Germline lookup yields CDR1 SGDLS and CDR2 YYNGEE. This chain's CDR3 is CASSVDPGMETQYF. The CDR3 coding sequence is TGTGCCAGCAGCGTAGATCCGGGGATGGAGACCCAGTACTTC.

This clone was seen a handful of times. This sequence joins TRBV6-1 and TRBJ2-1, with unresolved D. There are 14 residues in the CDR3. From germline, CDR1 is MNHNS and CDR2 SASEGT. With 4 bases removed from V and 3 bases from J, the gap between germline ends came to 10 bases. CDR3 protein: CASSGSQSYNEQFF. CDR3 sequence (DNA): TGTGCCAGCAGTGGGTCCCAGAGCTACAATGAGCAGTTCTTC.

The V and J genes are TRBV12-5 and TRBJ2-3; D call uncertain. Germline V gene data show CDR1 as LGHNT and CDR2 as FRNRAP. The V end lost 2 bases, the J end lost 1 base, and 4 bases lay between the germline ends. This CDR3 is 13 amino acids long. CDR3 sequence (DNA): TGTGCTAGTGGTTTGCCTGGCACAGATACGCAGTATTTT. Protein sequence: CASGLPGTDTQYF.

This clone has a handful of counts. The chain has TRBV28 and TRBJ2-7; D may match TRBD1 or TRBD2 (6 bases each). Per the germline V gene, CDR1 is MDHEN and CDR2 is SYDVKM. The CDR3 has 15 residues. Trimming shortened V by 7 bases and J by 2 bases, and 18 bases separated the two germline ends. CDR3 loop: CASITEGGGAYEQYF. CDR3 in DNA: TGTGCCAGCATCACCGAGGGGGGCGGAGCCTACGAGCAGTACTTC. The full variable domain, its missing parts supplied by reference TRBV28 and TRBJ2-7, is DVKVTQSSRYLVKRTGEKVFLECVQDMDHENMFWYRQDPGLGLRLIYFSYDVKMKEKGDIPEGYSVSREKKERFSLILESASTNQTSMYLCASITEGGGAYEQYFGPGTRLTVT.

The chain joins TRBV5-6 to TRBJ2-1; 7 bases match TRBD2. The CDR3 extends over 15 amino acids. Per germline, CDR1 SGHDT and CDR2 YYEEEE. J gave up 2 bases and V 0 bases, and 2 bases lay outside the gene matches. The CDR3 protein is CASSLVLAAYNEQFF. CDR3 nucleotides: TGTGCCAGCAGCTTGGTGCTAGCGGCCTACAATGAGCAGTTCTTC. Looking up the rest from reference TRBV5-6 and TRBJ2-1 gives the full variable domain: DAGVTQSPTHLIKTRGQQVTLRCSPKSGHDTVSWYQQALGQGPQFIFQYYEEEERQRGNFPDRFSGHQFPNYSSELNVNALLLGDSALYLCASSLVLAAYNEQFFGPGTRLTVL.

This rearrangement joins TRBV7-2 to TRBJ2-3; a weak D match, TRBD1 (5 bases). V was clipped by 8 bases and J by 0 bases, with 12 bases between them. The CDR3 runs 14 residues. Germline CDR1 and CDR2: SGHTA and FQGNSA. In DNA form, the CDR3 reads TGTGCCAGCTCTCGACAGCAAAGCACAGATACGCAGTATTTT. As protein: CASSRQQSTDTQYF.

The chain couples TRBV15 to TRBJ1-5, with 9 bases that match TRBD1. The CDR3 loop spans 17 amino acids. The V gene's germline CDR1 is LNHNV and CDR2 YYDKDF (reference sequence). V lost 3 bases to trimming and J lost 4 bases; unmatched junction nucleotides: 10. The CDR3 loop is CATSRTWGQGRNQPQHF. The CDR3 nucleotides read TGTGCCACCAGCAGGACCTGGGGACAGGGAAGAAATCAGCCCCAGCATTTT.

V is TRBV29-1 and J is TRBJ2-5, with 14 bases that match TRBD2. V shed 8 bases and J 5 bases; nucleotides not matched to a gene: 10. Germline V CDR1 and CDR2: SQVTM, ANQGSEA. CDR3 size: 15 residues. The CDR3 is CSIKTSGGAGETQYF. DNA for the CDR3: TGCAGCATAAAGACTAGCGGGGGGGCAGGGGAGACCCAGTACTTC.

The chain joins TRBV9 to TRBJ2-2; possible D gene TRBD1, 6 bases. Germline-derived CDR1 and CDR2 are SGDLS and YYNGEE. V lost 0 bases and J lost 4, with 10 bases in between. CDR3 length: 15 residues. The CDR3 DNA is TGTGCCAGCAGCGTAGTGACAGGTCCCACCGGGGAGCTGTTTTTT. This codes for CASSVVTGPTGELFF.

This sequence joins TRBV30 and TRBJ2-1; 11 bases agree with TRBD2. The CDR3 has 14 residues. Trimming at V came to 3 bases and at J to 12 bases, leaving 10 bases not matched to a gene. CDR1 and CDR2 (germline): GTSNPN, SVGIG (reference sequence). CDR3 DNA sequence: TGTGCCTGGAGCCTGACTAGCGGGAAAGGGGGGCAGTTCTTC. Protein product: CAWSLTSGKGGQFF.

The V and J genes are TRBV28 and TRBJ1-2, with D uncertain. Trimming stripped 10 bases from V and 3 bases from J, with 12 bases between. The germline V gene has CDR1 MDHEN and CDR2 SYDVKM. This CDR3 has 12 amino acids. CDR3 coding DNA: TGTGCCATCTCGACCGCTGACTATGGCTACACCTTC. Amino acids: CAISTADYGYTF.

This clone was seen once. This chain connects TRBV12-5 to TRBJ2-3; D might be TRBD1 (6 bases). Trimming pared 7 bases from V and 2 bases from J, leaving 13 bases between. The CDR3 consists of 14 residues. The germline V gene has CDR1 LGHNT and CDR2 FRNRAP. The DNA of the CDR3 is TGTGCTAGTGCCGCGGACAGCCACACAGATACGCAGTATTTT. This sequence encodes CASAADSHTDTQYF.

This chain connects TRBV30 to TRBJ2-1; a weak D match, TRBD1 (5 bases). The CDR3 sequence is 15 residues long. Germline CDR1 reads GTSNPN; CDR2 reads SVGIG (reference sequence). The V end lost 3 bases, the J end lost 8 bases, and 20 bases lay between the germline ends. The CDR3 region is CAWRGDRRIPDEQFF. DNA of the CDR3: TGTGCCTGGAGGGGCGACAGACGAATTCCCGATGAGCAGTTCTTC.

V and J are TRBV6-6 and TRBJ1-1; D gene unclear. Trimming pared 0 bases from V and 5 bases from J, leaving 7 bases between. From germline, CDR1 is MNHNY and CDR2 SVGAGI (reference sequence). The CDR3 runs to 13 residues. CDR3 sequence: CASSYSLGTEAFF. DNA of the CDR3: TGTGCCAGCAGTTACTCCCTGGGAACTGAAGCTTTCTTT.

The V gene is TRBV28, the J gene TRBJ2-7, with 7 bases identical to TRBD2. This CDR3 is 16 amino acids long. The junction had 12 bases not matched to a gene; V was cut back by 7 bases and J by 0 bases. Per the germline V gene, CDR1 is MDHEN and CDR2 is SYDVKM. CDR3 sequence (DNA): TGTGCCAGCACTGGGCGGGGGTCTCCGAGCTCCTACGAGCAGTACTTC. Protein sequence: CASTGRGSPSSYEQYF.

The chain is built from TRBV28 and TRBJ1-6; no reliable D call. Trimming pared 7 bases from V and 6 bases from J, leaving 7 bases between. The CDR3 totals 12 residues. CDR1 and CDR2 from the germline V gene are MDHEN and SYDVKM. The CDR3 DNA reads as TGTGCCAGCATGGTGGCTAATTCACCCCTCCACTTT. Its translation is CASMVANSPLHF.